This is a list of T cell receptor beta chains from one sample in a study of CD8+ T cells in alopecia areata. TCRdb keeps only in-frame clones here, not all; method: immunoSEQ multiplex PCR. The sample consists of about 210,000 clones, roughly two fifths of them appearing once. Sequenced material: CD4+ T cells sorted from blood, taken at roughly week 30, from a patient treated with tofacitinib. These receptors were obtained from a human donor with alopecia areata. Both conserved end residues are part of each CDR3. Fields, in order: J gene, clone size, V gene, D gene, CDR3 DNA, CDR3 protein. The D gene is left open where the match is weak. The listing skips clone size in some rows; elsewhere it reads once, few, many or a size class.

j_gene: TRBJ2-7
abundance: few
v_gene: TRBV9
d_gene: TRBD1
CDR3nt: TGTGCCAGCAGCGCGACAGGGGCTCGAGGCCAGCAGTACTTC
CDR3aa: CASSATGARGQQYF

j_gene: TRBJ2-1
abundance: few
v_gene: TRBV27
d_gene: TRBD2
CDR3nt: TGTGCCAGCAGTTTGCAGACTAGCGGCTACAATGAGCAGTTCTTC
CDR3aa: CASSLQTSGYNEQFF

j_gene: TRBJ2-3
abundance: -
v_gene: TRBV7-9
d_gene: TRBD1
CDR3nt: TGTGCCAGCAGACCCGCGGGACAGGTGGTAGATACGCAGTATTTT
CDR3aa: CASRPAGQVVDTQYF

j_gene: TRBJ2-7
abundance: many
v_gene: TRBV7-2
d_gene: TRBD2
CDR3nt: TGTGCCAGCAGCTTAGTCGTGACTAGCGGGAGGGCCTACGAGCAGTACTTC
CDR3aa: CASSLVVTSGRAYEQYF

j_gene: TRBJ2-5
abundance: -
v_gene: TRBV5-6
d_gene: -
CDR3nt: TGTGCCAGCAGCTCGCCAAATGAGAAGGGAGAGACCCAGTACTTC
CDR3aa: CASSSPNEKGETQYF

j_gene: TRBJ2-3
abundance: many
v_gene: TRBV5-1
d_gene: TRBD1
CDR3nt: TGCGCCAGCAGCTTGGGGGACAGAACAGATACGCAGTATTTT
CDR3aa: CASSLGDRTDTQYF

j_gene: TRBJ1-2
abundance: once
v_gene: TRBV2
d_gene: -
CDR3nt: TGTGCCGCGAGCCAGGGCGGGGGTCGGGACTATGGCTACACCTTC
CDR3aa: CAASQGGGRDYGYTF

j_gene: TRBJ2-1
abundance: few
v_gene: TRBV7-9
d_gene: TRBD2
CDR3nt: TGTGCCAGCAGCTTAGTGACTAGCGGGAGAAATGAGCAGTTCTTC
CDR3aa: CASSLVTSGRNEQFF

j_gene: TRBJ2-7
abundance: few
v_gene: TRBV9
d_gene: TRBD2
CDR3nt: TGTGCCAGCAGCCCACGGATGGGAGGGAACGAGCAGTACTTC
CDR3aa: CASSPRMGGNEQYF

j_gene: TRBJ2-2
abundance: -
v_gene: TRBV19
d_gene: -
CDR3nt: TGTGCCACCCGCGGAGGGCTAGCCACCGGGGAGCTGTTTTTT
CDR3aa: CATRGGLATGELFF

j_gene: TRBJ1-4
abundance: few
v_gene: TRBV28
d_gene: -
CDR3nt: TGTGCCAGCAGCCAGCCCGGAACGGTGAGGGGAAAACTGTTTTTT
CDR3aa: CASSQPGTVRGKLFF

j_gene: TRBJ2-4
abundance: -
v_gene: TRBV7-3
d_gene: TRBD2
CDR3nt: TGTGCCAGCAGCCCAGGGACGTGGGAGGGAAACATTCAGTACTTC
CDR3aa: CASSPGTWEGNIQYF

j_gene: TRBJ2-2
abundance: -
v_gene: TRBV5-4
d_gene: -
CDR3nt: TGTGCCAGCAGCTGGAACACCGGGGAGCTGTTTTTT
CDR3aa: CASSWNTGELFF

j_gene: TRBJ2-1
abundance: -
v_gene: TRBV7-2
d_gene: TRBD2
CDR3nt: TGTGCCAGCGCTAGCGGGTACACCTACAATGAGCAGTTCTTC
CDR3aa: CASASGYTYNEQFF

j_gene: TRBJ2-3
abundance: few
v_gene: TRBV5-1
d_gene: TRBD2
CDR3nt: TGCGCCAGCAGGGCCGCGGGAGAAACAGATACGCAGTATTTT
CDR3aa: CASRAAGETDTQYF

j_gene: TRBJ2-3
abundance: few
v_gene: TRBV29-1
d_gene: -
CDR3nt: TGCAGCGTTGTGGGTGTTAGCGGTTCCCGCACAGATACGCAGTATTTT
CDR3aa: CSVVGVSGSRTDTQYF

j_gene: TRBJ2-3
abundance: once
v_gene: TRBV2
d_gene: TRBD2
CDR3nt: TGTGCCAGCAGAAGGGGACTAGCGTCTACAGATACGCAGTATTTT
CDR3aa: CASRRGLASTDTQYF

j_gene: TRBJ2-1
abundance: -
v_gene: TRBV7-9
d_gene: TRBD2
CDR3nt: TGTGCCAGCAGCTTAGCCAGCGGGAGTGCGAATGAGCAGTTCTTC
CDR3aa: CASSLASGSANEQFF

j_gene: TRBJ1-1
abundance: -
v_gene: TRBV30
d_gene: -
CDR3nt: TGTGCCTGGAGTCCCCCGGACGGGGGGATTTTT
CDR3aa: CAWSPPDGGIF

j_gene: TRBJ2-7
abundance: once
v_gene: TRBV27
d_gene: TRBD1
CDR3nt: TGTGCCAGCAGTCCTAACAGGGGGCGCTTATACGAGCAGTACTTC
CDR3aa: CASSPNRGRLYEQYF

j_gene: TRBJ1-1
abundance: -
v_gene: TRBV9
d_gene: -
CDR3nt: TGTGCCAGCAGCCCCCGTCAGGGCGAGAACACTGAAGCTTTCTTT
CDR3aa: CASSPRQGENTEAFF

j_gene: TRBJ2-1
abundance: -
v_gene: TRBV5-1
d_gene: TRBD1
CDR3nt: TGCGCCAGCAGGCCCGGGACAGGGACCTACAATGAGCAGTTCTTC
CDR3aa: CASRPGTGTYNEQFF

j_gene: TRBJ2-1
abundance: -
v_gene: TRBV4-2
d_gene: -
CDR3nt: TGTGCCAGCAGCCAAATCCCTCTCGTGGGAGCGGCGGGGAACAATGAGCAGTTCTTC
CDR3aa: CASSQIPLVGAAGNNEQFF

j_gene: TRBJ2-1
abundance: -
v_gene: TRBV4-1
d_gene: -
CDR3nt: TGCGCCAGCAGCCAAGATCGGTCTCGCGGGGGCTATGAGCAGTTCTTC
CDR3aa: CASSQDRSRGGYEQFF

j_gene: TRBJ1-1
abundance: -
v_gene: TRBV7-9
d_gene: -
CDR3nt: TGTGCCAGCAGCTTAGGCCCCAATATTGAAGCTTTCTTT
CDR3aa: CASSLGPNIEAFF

j_gene: TRBJ2-7
abundance: -
v_gene: TRBV10-3
d_gene: -
CDR3nt: TGTGCCATCAGTGACCCGAACCAGGGGTCGCAGTACTTC
CDR3aa: CAISDPNQGSQYF

j_gene: TRBJ1-6
abundance: -
v_gene: TRBV19
d_gene: TRBD1
CDR3nt: TGTGCCACTGCGGACAGGGGGCAAAGATCACCCCTCCACTTT
CDR3aa: CATADRGQRSPLHF

j_gene: TRBJ1-3
abundance: -
v_gene: TRBV2
d_gene: -
CDR3nt: TGTGCCAGCAGCTTTCTGATCGCTGGAAACACCATATATTTT
CDR3aa: CASSFLIAGNTIYF

j_gene: TRBJ1-2
abundance: -
v_gene: TRBV11-2
d_gene: TRBD1
CDR3nt: TGTGCCAGCAGACAGACAGGGTATTATGGCTACACCTTC
CDR3aa: CASRQTGYYGYTF

j_gene: TRBJ1-2
abundance: -
v_gene: TRBV7-2
d_gene: TRBD1
CDR3nt: TGTGCCAGCAGCTTAGGGCAGGGGGCGGCCTATGGCTACACCTTC
CDR3aa: CASSLGQGAAYGYTF

j_gene: TRBJ2-5
abundance: -
v_gene: TRBV6-6
d_gene: -
CDR3nt: TGTGCCAGCAGTTACTCCTTTAATTGGAAGGAGACCCAGTACTTC
CDR3aa: CASSYSFNWKETQYF

j_gene: TRBJ2-1
abundance: many
v_gene: TRBV7-2
d_gene: -
CDR3nt: TGTGCCAGCAGCTTAGTCAATGAGCAGTTCTTC
CDR3aa: CASSLVNEQFF

j_gene: TRBJ1-4
abundance: -
v_gene: TRBV5-1
d_gene: -
CDR3nt: TGCGCCAGCGCCGAGCAGGGCGGATCTAATGAAAAACTGTTTTTT
CDR3aa: CASAEQGGSNEKLFF

j_gene: TRBJ1-5
abundance: -
v_gene: TRBV7-9
d_gene: TRBD1
CDR3nt: TGTGCCAGCAGCCGGACAGGGGACAATCAGCCCCAGCATTTT
CDR3aa: CASSRTGDNQPQHF

j_gene: TRBJ2-1
abundance: -
v_gene: TRBV25-1
d_gene: -
CDR3nt: TGTGCCAGCAGGCTCGCCTCGTCTAATGAGCAGTTCTTC
CDR3aa: CASRLASSNEQFF

j_gene: TRBJ2-3
abundance: -
v_gene: TRBV6-6
d_gene: TRBD2
CDR3nt: TGTGCCAGCAGTTACTCGCTAGCGGGCACAGATACGCAGTATTTT
CDR3aa: CASSYSLAGTDTQYF

j_gene: TRBJ2-5
abundance: few
v_gene: TRBV6-1
d_gene: -
CDR3nt: TGTGCCAGCAGTGAAGGGGGGGCTAGAGAGACCCAGTACTTC
CDR3aa: CASSEGGARETQYF

j_gene: TRBJ2-3
abundance: -
v_gene: TRBV7-9
d_gene: TRBD2
CDR3nt: TGTGCCAGCAGCTTCACCGGGACTAGCTACACAGATACGCAGTATTTT
CDR3aa: CASSFTGTSYTDTQYF

j_gene: TRBJ1-1
abundance: -
v_gene: TRBV6-1
d_gene: -
CDR3nt: TGTGCCAGCAGTGTAACGACGACAGGGAACACTGAAGCTTTCTTT
CDR3aa: CASSVTTTGNTEAFF

j_gene: TRBJ2-1
abundance: once
v_gene: TRBV29-1
d_gene: -
CDR3nt: TGCAGCGTTGATCACCGGCGCTCCTACAATGAGCAGTTCTTC
CDR3aa: CSVDHRRSYNEQFF

j_gene: TRBJ1-2
abundance: few
v_gene: TRBV27
d_gene: -
CDR3nt: TGTGCCAGCAGTCGTGGGGGGGTCCTGTATGGCTACACCTTC
CDR3aa: CASSRGGVLYGYTF

j_gene: TRBJ1-2
abundance: -
v_gene: TRBV7-9
d_gene: TRBD1
CDR3nt: TGTGCCAGCAGCGATCCTGACAGGGGGATTGACTATGGCTACACCTTC
CDR3aa: CASSDPDRGIDYGYTF

j_gene: TRBJ2-7
abundance: -
v_gene: TRBV29-1
d_gene: -
CDR3nt: TGCAGCGTTCGTGGTTTGGGGACCTACGAGCAGTACTTC
CDR3aa: CSVRGLGTYEQYF

j_gene: TRBJ2-7
abundance: few
v_gene: TRBV2
d_gene: -
CDR3nt: TGTGCCAGCAGGGGCGTCAGGGACTCGGGGCAGTACTTC
CDR3aa: CASRGVRDSGQYF

j_gene: TRBJ1-4
abundance: -
v_gene: TRBV5-1
d_gene: -
CDR3nt: TGCGCCAGCAGCCTTCAGACAGTTACTAATGAAAAACTGTTTTTT
CDR3aa: CASSLQTVTNEKLFF

j_gene: TRBJ2-7
abundance: -
v_gene: TRBV2
d_gene: -
CDR3nt: TGTGCCAGCAGAGGAGGGGGCCGCGAGCAGTACTTC
CDR3aa: CASRGGGREQYF

j_gene: TRBJ2-6
abundance: few
v_gene: TRBV23-1
d_gene: -
CDR3nt: TGCGCCAGCAGTCAATCCAGGATTTCTGGGGCCAACGTCCTGACTTTC
CDR3aa: CASSQSRISGANVLTF

j_gene: TRBJ1-1
abundance: few
v_gene: TRBV5-1
d_gene: TRBD1
CDR3nt: TGCGCCAGCCACGGACAGGGGAACACTGAAGCTTTCTTT
CDR3aa: CASHGQGNTEAFF

j_gene: TRBJ1-1
abundance: few
v_gene: TRBV13
d_gene: -
CDR3nt: TGTGCCAGCAGCCCCTTGGGGGGGAACACTGAAGCTTTCTTT
CDR3aa: CASSPLGGNTEAFF

j_gene: TRBJ2-6
abundance: few
v_gene: TRBV5-1
d_gene: TRBD1
CDR3nt: TGCGCCAGCAGCTTGAGGACAGGACTTAGCTCTGGGGCCAACGTCCTGACTTTC
CDR3aa: CASSLRTGLSSGANVLTF